Below, one T cell receptor (beta chain) is given with its context. CDR1 and CDR2 (germline): SGHNT, YYREEE (reference sequence). CDR3 length equals 17 residues. V was clipped by 4 bases and J by 6 bases; unmatched bases: 14. These data belong to a study of blood T cell repertoires in COVID-19. Whole-study context: COVID-19 samples collected from the United States, Italy and Spain covered acute and convalescent phases. PBMCs, B-cell-depleted T cells, or T cells provided the cDNA or gDNA that made up the material.

Per the authors' pipeline: From reference gene primer amplification, estimates of nucleated cell counts were derived. Profiling relied on immunoSEQ multiplex PCR, and the TCRdb table lists in-frame clones only, not all of them. The DNA was the basis for D and trimming; V, J and clone size are from that table. The data contain about 64,000 clones, 70% to 80% of them singletons. Sequenced sample: peripheral blood. The chain links TRBV5-4 to TRBJ2-7, with 12 bases identical to TRBD2. The clonotype comes from a man aged 80 or over with acute or convalescent COVID-19. The CDR3 sequence: CASSRDLAGGPGGEQYF. The CDR3 DNA sequence: TGTGCCAGCAGCCGGGACCTAGCGGGAGGGCCCGGCGGCGAGCAGTACTTC. Supplemented by reference TRBV5-4 and TRBJ2-7, the full variable domain reads ETGVTQSPTHLIKTRGQQVTLRCSSQSGHNTVSWYQQALGQGPQFIFQYYREEENGRGNFPPRFSGLQFPNYSSELNVNALELDDSALYLCASSRDLAGGPGGEQYFGPGTRLTVT.